This T cell receptor beta chain was captured in a study of human T cells and chemical hapten exposure (dated by TCRdb to the early 2020s). For the wider study: For sensitization, 2% DPC in acetone was applied to a roughly 2 cm by roughly 2 cm area of upper inner arm skin. Throughout the study period of about 22 weeks, patients also received therapeutic DPC doses to the scalp every week. Patch tests used Finn chambers with 0.01% DPC on the upper back, scored after 6 days by International Contact Dermatitis Research Group standards. Alopecia areata with under or over 50% scalp involvement, alopecia totalis and alopecia universalis were represented in the patient cohort, which was mostly female. Libraries were combined into a pool for sequencing, and differences in TCR yield between samples came mainly from small differences in library volumes within the pool. This study followed changes in the peripheral blood TCR repertoire in vivo during primary and secondary sensitization of alopecia patients to the hapten diphenylcyclopropenone (DPC). Blood samples were taken from patients before sensitization (week 0) and then at 2, 6 and about 24 weeks after DPC sensitization. Around 30 alopecia patients provided blood for TCR sequencing at one to four time points (pre-sensitization, 2, 6 and 24 weeks). The investigation overall reported the following: No change with DPC sensitization was found in the number of TCRs above 1 in 1000 frequency, and no evidence of global repertoire structure alterations was found. The number of PT1 expanded TCRs positively correlated with patch test score, significant at thresholds 8, 16 and 32 but not 4. After repeated subsampling, the strength of the expansion versus patch-test correlation and the threshold at which it became significant changed. Expanded TCRs formed significantly more large CDR3 similarity clusters than pre-sensitization or healthy control sets, consistent with antigen-driven responses. All patients had alopecia, a presumed autoimmune disease, so their immune response might differ from that of healthy individuals.

Worth noting for this clonotype: Its antigen is unknown. There are no base qualities to consult, and no much larger clone falls within one base.

Including cysteine and phenylalanine, the CDR3 has 13 amino acids. The retained sequence is limited to the CDR3, 39 bases, with the frame set at the first base. The CDR1 and CDR2 encoded by the germline V gene (reference sequence) are MNHNY and SVGAGI. V is pared back by 9 bases and J by 3 bases, with 14 bases lying between the germline termini. The sample's time point, from its label and the paper: patch test 2, 6 weeks after DPC sensitization. The treatment or condition label here, explained by the study, means: therapeutic diphenylcyclopropenone sensitization with weekly scalp DPC. At every patch-test visit, the blood draw took place before the patch test was put on. Eligible patients were aged 18 to 70, diagnosed with alopecia, deemed suitable for DPC therapy, and excluded if pregnant. Total RNA was isolated from unfractionated whole blood collected in Tempus Blood RNA tubes. Libraries were built with RACE. The listed sequencing device is NextSeq 500. During library preparation, unique molecular identifiers were attached to individual cDNA molecules so that TCRs could be counted in a quantitative, reproducible way. For every blood RNA sample, sequencing covered both the TCR alpha and TCR beta chains. The paper's processing steps were these. A median of about 89,000 TCRs per sample was observed, with a range of roughly 20,000 to 700,000. V, J and CDR3 annotation of the TCR reads was performed with the Decombinator software suite. Every sample was subsampled to the same number of TCRs (28,000) for the PS versus PT1 abundance plots. Expanded TCRs were defined as absent before sensitization and observed at least eight times at the 2-week time point. The raw public reads went through TCRdb reprocessing: fastp at Q25, MiXCR clone calling, in-frame beta chains kept. Duplicate CDR3 protein sequences are folded into a single record with the most common DNA and genes. These V and J calls are TCRdb output, not the study's own analysis. A total of more than 110,000 distinct CDR3 sequences appear in this sample, 12% of them only once. 1.3% to 1.5% of the sample is held by the ten biggest clonotypes.

Sequences were derived from whole blood, sampled in connection with sensitization to the hapten diphenylcyclopropenone (DPC). This sequence originates from a woman aged 45-65 years with alopecia areata. Some clones in this sample may be carry-over from other donors' samples. The chain couples TRBV6-6 to TRBJ1-1, with no confidently assigned D gene. The CDR3 region reads CASSYRGDTEAFF. The DNA sequence is given as TGTGCCAGTTCCTATCGGGGAGACACTGAAGCTTTCTTT.